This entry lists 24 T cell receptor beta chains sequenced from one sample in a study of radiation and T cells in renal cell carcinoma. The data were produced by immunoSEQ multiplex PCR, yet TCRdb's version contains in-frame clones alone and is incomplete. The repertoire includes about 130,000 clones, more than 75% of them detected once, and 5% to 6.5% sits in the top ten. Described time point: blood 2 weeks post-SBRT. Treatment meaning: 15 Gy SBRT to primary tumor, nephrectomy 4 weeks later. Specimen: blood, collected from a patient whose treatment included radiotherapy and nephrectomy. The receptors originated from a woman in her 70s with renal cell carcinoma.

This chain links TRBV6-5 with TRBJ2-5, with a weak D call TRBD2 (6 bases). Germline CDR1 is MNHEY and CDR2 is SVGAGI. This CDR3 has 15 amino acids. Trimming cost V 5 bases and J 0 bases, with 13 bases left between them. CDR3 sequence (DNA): TGTGCCAGCAGTAAAACGGGGGTCTACCAAGAGACCCAGTACTTC. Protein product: CASSKTGVYQETQYF.

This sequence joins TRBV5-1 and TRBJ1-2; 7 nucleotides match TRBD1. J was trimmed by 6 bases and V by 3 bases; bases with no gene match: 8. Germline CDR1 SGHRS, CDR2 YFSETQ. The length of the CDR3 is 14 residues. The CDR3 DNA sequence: TGCGCCAGCAGCTATGATACAGGGGCGAATGGCTACACCTTC. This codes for CASSYDTGANGYTF.

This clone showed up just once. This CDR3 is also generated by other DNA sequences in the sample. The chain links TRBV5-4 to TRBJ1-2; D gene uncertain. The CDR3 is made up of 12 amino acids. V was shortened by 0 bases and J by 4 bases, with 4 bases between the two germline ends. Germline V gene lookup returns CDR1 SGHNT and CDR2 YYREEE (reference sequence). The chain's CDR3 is CASSLVGYGYTF. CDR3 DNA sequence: TGTGCCAGCAGCTTGGTTGGCTATGGCTACACCTTC.

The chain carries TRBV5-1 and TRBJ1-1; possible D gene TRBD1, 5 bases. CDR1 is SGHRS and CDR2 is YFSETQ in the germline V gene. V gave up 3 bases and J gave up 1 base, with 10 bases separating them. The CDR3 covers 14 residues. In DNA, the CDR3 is TGCGCCAGCAGCTCAGCAGGGAGGAACACTGAAGCTTTCTTT. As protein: CASSSAGRNTEAFF.

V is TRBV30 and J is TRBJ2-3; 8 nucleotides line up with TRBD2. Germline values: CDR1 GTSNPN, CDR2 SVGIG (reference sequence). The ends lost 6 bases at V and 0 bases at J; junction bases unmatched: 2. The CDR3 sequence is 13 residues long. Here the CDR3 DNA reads TGTGCCTGCCCTAGCGGGAGCACAGATACGCAGTATTTT. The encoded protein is CACPSGSTDTQYF.

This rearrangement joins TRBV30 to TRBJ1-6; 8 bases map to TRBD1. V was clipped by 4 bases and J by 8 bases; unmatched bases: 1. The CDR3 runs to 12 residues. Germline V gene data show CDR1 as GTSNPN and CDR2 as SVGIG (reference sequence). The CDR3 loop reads CAWTGGDSPLHF. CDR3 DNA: TGTGCCTGGACAGGGGGCGATTCACCCCTCCACTTT.

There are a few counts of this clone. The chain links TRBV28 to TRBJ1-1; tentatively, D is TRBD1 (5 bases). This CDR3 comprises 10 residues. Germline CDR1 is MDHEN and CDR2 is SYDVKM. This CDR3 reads CGSGRTEAFF. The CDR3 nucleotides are TGTGGATCAGGGAGGACTGAAGCTTTCTTT.

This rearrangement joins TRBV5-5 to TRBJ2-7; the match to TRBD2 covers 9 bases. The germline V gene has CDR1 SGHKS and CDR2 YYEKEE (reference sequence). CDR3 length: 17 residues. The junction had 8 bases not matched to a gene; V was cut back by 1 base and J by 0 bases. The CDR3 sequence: CASSLLLSGGISYEQYF. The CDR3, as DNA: TGTGCCAGCAGCTTGTTACTCAGCGGGGGGATCTCCTACGAGCAGTACTTC.

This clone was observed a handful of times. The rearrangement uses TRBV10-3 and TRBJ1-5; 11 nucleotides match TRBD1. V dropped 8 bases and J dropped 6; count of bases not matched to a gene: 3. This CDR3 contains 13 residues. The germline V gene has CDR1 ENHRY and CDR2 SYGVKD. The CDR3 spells CAIRDRGGQPQHF. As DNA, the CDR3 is TGTGCCATCCGGGACAGGGGGGGTCAGCCCCAGCATTTT.

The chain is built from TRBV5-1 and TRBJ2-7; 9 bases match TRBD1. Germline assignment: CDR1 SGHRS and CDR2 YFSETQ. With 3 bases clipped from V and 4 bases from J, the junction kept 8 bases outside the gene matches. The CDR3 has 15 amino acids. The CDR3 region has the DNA TGCGCCAGCAGCTGGGCATTGACAGGGGGGTACGAGCAGTACTTC. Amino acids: CASSWALTGGYEQYF.

The CDR3 here is CASSIARGYQPQHF. For the CDR3, the DNA is TGTGCCAGTAGTATCGCCAGGGGGTATCAGCCCCAGCATTTT. The rearrangement uses TRBV19 and TRBJ1-5, with 7 bases fitting TRBD1. V was clipped by 3 bases and J by 5 bases; unmatched bases: 4. Per the germline V gene, CDR1 is LNHDA and CDR2 is SQIVND (reference sequence). CDR3 size: 14 residues.

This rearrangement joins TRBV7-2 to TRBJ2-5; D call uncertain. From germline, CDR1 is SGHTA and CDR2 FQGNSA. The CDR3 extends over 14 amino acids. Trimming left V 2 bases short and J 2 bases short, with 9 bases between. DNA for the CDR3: TGTGCCAGCAGCTTATTTGGATTACAAGAGACCCAGTACTTC. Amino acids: CASSLFGLQETQYF.

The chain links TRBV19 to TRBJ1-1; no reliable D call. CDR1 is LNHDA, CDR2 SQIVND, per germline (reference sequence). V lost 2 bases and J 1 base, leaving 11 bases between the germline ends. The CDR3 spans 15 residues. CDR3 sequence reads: CASSISSVGNTEAFF. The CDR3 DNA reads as TGTGCCAGTAGTATAAGTAGTGTGGGGAACACTGAAGCTTTCTTT. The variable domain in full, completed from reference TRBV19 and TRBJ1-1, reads DGGITQSPKYLFRKEGQNVTLSCEQNLNHDAMYWYRQDPGQGLRLIYYSQIVNDFQKGDIAEGYSVSREKKESFPLTVTSAQKNPTAFYLCASSISSVGNTEAFFGQGTRLTVV.

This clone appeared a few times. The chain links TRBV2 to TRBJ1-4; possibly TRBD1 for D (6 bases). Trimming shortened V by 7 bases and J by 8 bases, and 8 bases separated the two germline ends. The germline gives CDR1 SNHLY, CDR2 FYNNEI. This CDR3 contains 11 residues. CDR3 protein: CASKGGEKLFF. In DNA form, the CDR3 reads TGTGCCAGCAAGGGGGGAGAAAAACTGTTTTTT.

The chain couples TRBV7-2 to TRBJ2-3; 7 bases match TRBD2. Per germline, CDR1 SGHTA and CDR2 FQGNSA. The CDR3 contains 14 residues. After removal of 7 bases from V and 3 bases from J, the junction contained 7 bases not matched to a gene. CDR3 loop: CASTPAGVTDTQYF. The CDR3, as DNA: TGTGCCAGCACCCCCGCGGGGGTTACAGATACGCAGTATTTT.

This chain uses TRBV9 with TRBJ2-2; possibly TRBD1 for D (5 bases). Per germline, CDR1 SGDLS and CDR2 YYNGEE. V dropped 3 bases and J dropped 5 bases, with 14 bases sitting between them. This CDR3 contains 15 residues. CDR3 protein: CASSGGPLWTGELFF. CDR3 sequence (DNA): TGTGCCAGCAGCGGGGGCCCCCTGTGGACCGGGGAGCTGTTTTTT.

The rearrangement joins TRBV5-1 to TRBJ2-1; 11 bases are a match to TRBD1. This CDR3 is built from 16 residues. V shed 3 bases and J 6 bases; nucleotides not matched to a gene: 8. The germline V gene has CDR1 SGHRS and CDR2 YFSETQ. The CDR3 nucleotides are TGCGCCAGCAGCTCGCTGGACAGGGGGCGCGTCAATGAGCAGTTCTTC. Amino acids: CASSSLDRGRVNEQFF.

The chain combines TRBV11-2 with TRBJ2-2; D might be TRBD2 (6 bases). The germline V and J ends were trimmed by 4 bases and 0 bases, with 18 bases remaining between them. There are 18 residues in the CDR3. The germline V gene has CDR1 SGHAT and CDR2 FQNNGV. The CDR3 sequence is CASSSRTHTGANTGELFF. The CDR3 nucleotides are TGTGCCAGCAGCTCCAGGACACACACGGGGGCGAACACCGGGGAGCTGTTTTTT. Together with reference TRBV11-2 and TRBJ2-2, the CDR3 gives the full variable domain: EAGVAQSPRYKIIEKRQSVAFWCNPISGHATLYWYQQILGQGPKLLIQFQNNGVVDDSQLPKDRFSAERLKGVDSTLKIQPAKLEDSAVYLCASSSRTHTGANTGELFFGEGSRLTVL.

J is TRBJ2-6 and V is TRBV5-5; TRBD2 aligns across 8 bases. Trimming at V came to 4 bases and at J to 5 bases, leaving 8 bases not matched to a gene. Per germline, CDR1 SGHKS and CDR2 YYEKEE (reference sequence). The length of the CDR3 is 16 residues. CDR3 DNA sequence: TGTGCCAGCAGCCCTCTCGGGGGGGCGAGGGCCAACGTCCTGACTTTC. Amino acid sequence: CASSPLGGARANVLTF.

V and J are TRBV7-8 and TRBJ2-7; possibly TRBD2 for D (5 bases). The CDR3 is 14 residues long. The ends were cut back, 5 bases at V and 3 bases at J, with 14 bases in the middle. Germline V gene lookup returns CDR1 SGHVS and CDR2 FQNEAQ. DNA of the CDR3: TGTGCCAGCAGCCGTAGCGTACGAGACTACGAGCAGTACTTC. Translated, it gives CASSRSVRDYEQYF.

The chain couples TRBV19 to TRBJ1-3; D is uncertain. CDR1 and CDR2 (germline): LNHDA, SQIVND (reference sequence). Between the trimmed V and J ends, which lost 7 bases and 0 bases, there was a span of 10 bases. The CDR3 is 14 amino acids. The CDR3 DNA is TGTGCCAGTAAGGAGATTTTCTCTGGAAACACCATATATTTT. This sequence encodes CASKEIFSGNTIYF.

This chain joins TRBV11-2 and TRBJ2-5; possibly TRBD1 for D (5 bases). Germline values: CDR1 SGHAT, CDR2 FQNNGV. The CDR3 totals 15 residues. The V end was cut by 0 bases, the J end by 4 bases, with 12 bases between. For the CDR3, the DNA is TGTGCCAGCAGCTTAGATCTGGGGCTAGGAGAGACCCAGTACTTC. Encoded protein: CASSLDLGLGETQYF.

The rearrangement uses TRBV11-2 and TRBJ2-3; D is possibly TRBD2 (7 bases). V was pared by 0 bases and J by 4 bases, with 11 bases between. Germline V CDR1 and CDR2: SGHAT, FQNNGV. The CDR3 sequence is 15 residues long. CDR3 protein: CASSLEGAGADTQYF. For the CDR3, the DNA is TGTGCCAGCAGCTTAGAGGGGGCGGGGGCAGATACGCAGTATTTT.

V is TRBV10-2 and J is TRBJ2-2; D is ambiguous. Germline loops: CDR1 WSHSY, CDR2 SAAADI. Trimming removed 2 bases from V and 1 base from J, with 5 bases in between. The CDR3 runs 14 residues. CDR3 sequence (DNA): TGCGCCAGCAGTGAGGTGGGGAACACCGGGGAGCTGTTTTTT. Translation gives CASSEVGNTGELFF.